The 10 T cell receptor beta chains reported below all come from one sample, sequenced in a study of beta chain features in type 1 diabetes. Expressed TCRB transcripts were sequenced because the entire RNA isolate underwent reverse transcription. Repertoires were generated with immunoSEQ multiplex PCR, while TCRdb's copy carries only in-frame clones and drops some. The sample shows about 900,000 clones, roughly 17% of them seen only once. The material sequenced was naive CD4+ T cells from blood. The receptors were sampled from a woman under 30 in good health.

This clone was seen a few times. The chain uses TRBV6-1 and TRBJ2-6, with D perhaps being TRBD1 or TRBD2 (5 bases each). From germline, CDR1 is MNHNS and CDR2 SASEGT. V gave up 6 bases and J gave up 13 bases, with 22 bases separating them. CDR3 length: 15 residues. CDR3 DNA sequence: TGTGCCAGCAGCAACGGAAGGGACGTCGCACTGGTCCTGACTTTC. Its translation is CASSNGRDVALVLTF.

This clone turned up a few times. The rearrangement uses TRBV27 and TRBJ2-1; TRBD1 aligns across 9 bases. In germline, CDR1 is MNHEY, CDR2 SMNVEV (reference sequence). The CDR3 consists of 14 residues. V lost 6 bases and J lost 6; bases outside the gene matches: 6. CDR3 in amino acids: CASSSGQGTNEQFF. CDR3 bases: TGTGCCAGCAGCTCGGGACAGGGCACCAATGAGCAGTTCTTC.

This clone was detected a few times. The V and J genes are TRBV6-6 and TRBJ2-5, with D possibly being TRBD1 (6 bases). The germline V and J ends were trimmed by 6 bases and 4 bases, with 15 bases remaining between them. The germline CDR1 and CDR2 sequences are MNHNY and SVGAGI (reference sequence). The CDR3 loop spans 14 amino acids. CDR3 residues: CASRKDRSGETQYF. In nucleotides, the CDR3 is TGTGCCAGCAGAAAAGACAGGAGCGGAGAGACCCAGTACTTC.

This clone has only a few counts. The same CDR3 can be traced to other DNA sequences in this sample. This sequence joins TRBV5-4 and TRBJ1-5, with a tentative D call TRBD1 (6 bases). The CDR3 covers 15 residues. V lost 2 bases, J lost 1 base, and 10 bases lay in between. Germline CDR1 and CDR2: SGHNT and YYREEE (reference sequence). The CDR3 sequence is CASSLGGQSNQPQHF. In DNA form, the CDR3 reads TGTGCCAGCAGCTTAGGGGGGCAAAGCAATCAGCCCCAGCATTTT.

The V and J genes are TRBV4-3 and TRBJ2-1; D is possibly TRBD2 (5 bases). V shed 1 base and J shed 0 bases, with 13 bases lying between them. Germline loops: CDR1 LGHNA, CDR2 YSLEER. The CDR3 is 17 amino acids. CDR3 region: CASSQGTSRGSYNEQFF. CDR3 DNA sequence: TGCGCCAGCAGCCAAGGGACTTCTCGCGGCTCCTACAATGAGCAGTTCTTC.

This clone has more than one count but fewer than ten. This chain uses TRBV6-1 with TRBJ2-7; 9 positions agree with TRBD2. This CDR3 is built from 16 residues. After removal of 1 base from V and 0 bases from J, the junction contained 4 bases not matched to a gene. CDR1 and CDR2 (germline): MNHNS, SASEGT. CDR3 sequence reads: CASSEGAGGNSYEQYF. CDR3 bases: TGTGCCAGCAGTGAAGGTGCGGGAGGGAACTCCTACGAGCAGTACTTC.

V usage is TRBV7-2 and J usage is TRBJ2-1; TRBD2 agrees at 9 bases. The CDR3 spans 15 residues. CDR1 and CDR2 (germline): SGHTA, FQGNSA. V shed 11 bases, J shed 8 bases, and the junction held 16 bases outside the gene matches. The CDR3 nucleotides are TGTGCCGGATCACGCGCGGGAGGGAATTTCTATGAGCAGTTCTTC. Its protein product is CAGSRAGGNFYEQFF. The full variable domain, in which reference TRBV7-2 and TRBJ2-1 provide the parts outside the CDR3, is GAGVSQSPSNKVTEKGKDVELRCDPISGHTALYWYRQSLGQGLEFLIYFQGNSAPDKSGLPSDRFSAERTGGSVSTLTIQRTQQEDSAVYLCAGSRAGGNFYEQFFGPGTRLTVL.

V gene TRBV2 combines with J gene TRBJ2-1; 11 nucleotides match TRBD2. Germline loops: CDR1 SNHLY, CDR2 FYNNEI. V lost 5 bases to trimming and J lost 4 bases; unmatched junction nucleotides: 4. The CDR3 is 15 residues long. The CDR3 spells CASSLAGGGYNEQFF. For the CDR3, the DNA is TGTGCCAGCAGTTTAGCGGGAGGGGGGTACAATGAGCAGTTCTTC.

In its sample, this clone was seen a few times. The chain has TRBV18 and TRBJ2-7; D is unresolved. This CDR3 has 12 amino acids. The germline gives CDR1 KGHSH, CDR2 LQKENI. V lost 2 bases and J lost 0, with 2 bases in between. CDR3 sequence reads: CASSPTSYEQYF. The CDR3 DNA reads TGTGCCAGCTCACCAACCTCCTACGAGCAGTACTTC.

Concerning this clone: The CDR3 carries no conserved terminal phenylalanine or tryptophan, so it likely arises from a read error. The chain is built from TRBV20-1 and TRBJ2-7; D is perhaps TRBD2 (5 bases). Per the germline V gene, CDR1 is DFQATT and CDR2 is SNEGSKA (reference sequence). The ends were cut back, 3 bases at V and 4 bases at J, with 7 bases in the middle. CDR3 length: 11 amino acids. Here the CDR3 reads CSASRDYEQYL. DNA of the CDR3: TGCAGTGCTAGCCGGGATTACGAGCAGTACCTC.